Sequencing of this TCR beta chain was carried out in a study of blood T cell repertoires in COVID-19. At the level of the study: The cDNA or gDNA used as material had been derived from T cells, B-cell-depleted T cells, or PBMCs.

The CDR3 contains 14 residues. The ends lost 2 bases at V and 5 bases at J; junction bases unmatched: 5. Germline V lookup: CDR1 SGHTA, CDR2 FQGTGA. One Seattle source followed patients from active infection through their disease course. Under the authors' procedure: Amplified reference gene primers provided the basis for estimating nucleated cell counts. This table comes from immunoSEQ multiplex PCR, and its TCRdb copy is limited to in-frame clones, with some not included. V and J calls and clone size are copied from that table; D and trimming were computed from the DNA. This table has 150,000 to 200,000 clones, 82% appearing once.

This rearrangement joins TRBV7-3 to TRBJ2-5, with 7 bases that match TRBD1. This clonotype was sampled from a woman in her 40s with COVID-19, enrolled during active disease. Specimen: peripheral blood. The CDR3 region is CASSLRPGGETQYF. Here the CDR3 DNA reads TGTGCCAGCAGCTTACGACCAGGGGGTGAGACCCAGTACTTC.